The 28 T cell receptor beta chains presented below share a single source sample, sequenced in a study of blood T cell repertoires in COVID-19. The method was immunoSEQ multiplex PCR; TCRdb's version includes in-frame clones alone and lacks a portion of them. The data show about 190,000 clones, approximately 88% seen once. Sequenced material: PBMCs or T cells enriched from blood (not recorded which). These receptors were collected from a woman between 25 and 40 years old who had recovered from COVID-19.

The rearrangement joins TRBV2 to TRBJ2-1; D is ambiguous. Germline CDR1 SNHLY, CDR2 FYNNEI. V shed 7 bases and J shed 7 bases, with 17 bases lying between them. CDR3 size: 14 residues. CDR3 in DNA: TGTGCCAGCACCGCCGACTCCGCTAGGAATGAGCAGTTCTTC. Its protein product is CASTADSARNEQFF.

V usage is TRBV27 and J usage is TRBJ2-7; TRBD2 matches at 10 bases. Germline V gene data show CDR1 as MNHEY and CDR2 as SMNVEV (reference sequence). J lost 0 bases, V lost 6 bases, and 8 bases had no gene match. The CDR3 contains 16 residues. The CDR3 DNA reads TGTGCCAGCAGCCCGGGACTAGCGCTCAGCTCCTACGAGCAGTACGTC. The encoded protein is CASSPGLALSSYEQYV.

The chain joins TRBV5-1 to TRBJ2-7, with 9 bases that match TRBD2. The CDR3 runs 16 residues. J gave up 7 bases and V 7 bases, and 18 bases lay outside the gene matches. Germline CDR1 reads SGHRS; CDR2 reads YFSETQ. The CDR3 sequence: CASSPLDGTSLWEQYF. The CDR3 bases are TGCGCCAGCTCACCGCTTGATGGGACTAGCCTGTGGGAGCAGTACTTC.

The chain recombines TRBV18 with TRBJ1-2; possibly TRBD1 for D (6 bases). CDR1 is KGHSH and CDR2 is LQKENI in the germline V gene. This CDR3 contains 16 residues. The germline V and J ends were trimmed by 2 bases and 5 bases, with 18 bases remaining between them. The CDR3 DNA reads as TGTGCCAGCTCACCATACGGACAGCAGGTCGATTATGGCTACACCTTC. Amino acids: CASSPYGQQVDYGYTF.

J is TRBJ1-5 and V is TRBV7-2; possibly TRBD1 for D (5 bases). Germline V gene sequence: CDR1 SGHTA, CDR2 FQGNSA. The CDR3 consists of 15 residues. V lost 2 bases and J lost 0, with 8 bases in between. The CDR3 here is CASSLKGISNQPQHF. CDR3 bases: TGTGCCAGCAGCTTAAAGGGGATTAGCAATCAGCCCCAGCATTTT.

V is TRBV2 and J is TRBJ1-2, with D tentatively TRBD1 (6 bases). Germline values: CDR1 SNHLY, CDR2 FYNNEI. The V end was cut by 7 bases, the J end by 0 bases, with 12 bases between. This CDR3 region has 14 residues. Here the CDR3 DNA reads TGTGCCAGCACCCTACGGACAGCTAACTATGGCTACACCTTC. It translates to CASTLRTANYGYTF.

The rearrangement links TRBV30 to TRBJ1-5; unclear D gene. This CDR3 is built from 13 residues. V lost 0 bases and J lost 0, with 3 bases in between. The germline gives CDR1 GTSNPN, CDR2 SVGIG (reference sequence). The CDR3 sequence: CAWSVSSNQPQHF. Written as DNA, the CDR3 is TGTGCCTGGAGTGTCAGTAGCAATCAGCCCCAGCATTTT.

For the CDR3, the DNA is TGCGCCAGCAGCCAAGATAAGGCGACACCACTGAACACTGAAGCTTTCTTT. This codes for CASSQDKATPLNTEAFF. The V and J genes are TRBV4-1 and TRBJ1-1; no reliable D call. From germline, CDR1 is MGHRA and CDR2 YSYEKL. The CDR3 spans 17 residues. Trimming shortened V by 0 bases and J by 0 bases, and 14 bases separated the two germline ends.

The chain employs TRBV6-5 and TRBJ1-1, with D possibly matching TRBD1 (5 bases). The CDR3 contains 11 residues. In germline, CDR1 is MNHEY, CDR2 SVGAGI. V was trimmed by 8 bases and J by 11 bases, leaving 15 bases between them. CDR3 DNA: TGTGCCAGCCAGGGAGGGCTGGGGGCTTTCTTT. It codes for CASQGGLGAFF.

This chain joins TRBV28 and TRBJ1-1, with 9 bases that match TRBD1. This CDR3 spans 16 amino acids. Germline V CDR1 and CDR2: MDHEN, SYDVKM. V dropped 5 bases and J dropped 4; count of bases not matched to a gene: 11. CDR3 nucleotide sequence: TGTGCCAGCAGTCTACCGGGACAGGGAAGGGGCACTGAAGCTTTCTTT. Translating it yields CASSLPGQGRGTEAFF.

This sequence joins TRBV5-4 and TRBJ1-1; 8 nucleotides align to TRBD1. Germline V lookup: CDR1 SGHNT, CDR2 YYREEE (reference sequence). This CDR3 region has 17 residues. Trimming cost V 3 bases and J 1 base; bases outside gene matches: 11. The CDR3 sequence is CASSWALGTGTNTEAFF. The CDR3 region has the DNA TGTGCCAGCAGCTGGGCGCTGGGGACAGGTACGAACACTGAAGCTTTCTTT. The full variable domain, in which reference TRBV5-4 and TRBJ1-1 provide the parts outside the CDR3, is ETGVTQSPTHLIKTRGQQVTLRCSSQSGHNTVSWYQQALGQGPQFIFQYYREEENGRGNFPPRFSGLQFPNYSSELNVNALELDDSALYLCASSWALGTGTNTEAFFGQGTRLTVV.

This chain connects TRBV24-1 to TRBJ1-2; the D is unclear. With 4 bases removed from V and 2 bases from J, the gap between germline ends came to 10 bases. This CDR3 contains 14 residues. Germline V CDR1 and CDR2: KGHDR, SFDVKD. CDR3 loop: CATSDPTGNYGYTF. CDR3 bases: TGTGCCACCAGTGACCCGACGGGAAACTATGGCTACACCTTC.

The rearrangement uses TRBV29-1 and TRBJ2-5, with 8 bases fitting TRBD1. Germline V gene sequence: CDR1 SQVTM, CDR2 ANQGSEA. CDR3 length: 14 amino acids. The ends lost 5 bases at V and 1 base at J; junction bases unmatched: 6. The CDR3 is CSVSPTGGQETQYF. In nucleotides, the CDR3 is TGCAGCGTTAGCCCAACAGGGGGCCAAGAGACCCAGTACTTC.

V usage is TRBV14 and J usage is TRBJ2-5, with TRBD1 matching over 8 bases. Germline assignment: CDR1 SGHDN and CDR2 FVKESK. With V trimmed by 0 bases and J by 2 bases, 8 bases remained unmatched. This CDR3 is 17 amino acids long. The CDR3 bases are TGTGCCAGCAGCCAAGATATGGCCAGGGGGCCGCAAGAGACCCAGTACTTC. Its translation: CASSQDMARGPQETQYF.

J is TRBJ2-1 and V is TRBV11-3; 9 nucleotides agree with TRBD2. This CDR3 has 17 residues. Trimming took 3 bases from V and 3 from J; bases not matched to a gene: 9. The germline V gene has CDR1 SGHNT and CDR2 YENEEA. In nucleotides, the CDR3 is TGTGCCAGCAGCTTGTCTAGCGGGAACCGCAACTACAATGAGCAGTTCTTC. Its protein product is CASSLSSGNRNYNEQFF.

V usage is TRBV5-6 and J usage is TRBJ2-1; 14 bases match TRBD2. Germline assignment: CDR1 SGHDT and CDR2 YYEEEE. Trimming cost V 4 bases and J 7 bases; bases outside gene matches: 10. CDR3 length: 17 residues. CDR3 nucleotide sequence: TGTGCCAGCAGCGTTCTTCCCAGGACTAGCGGGAGGAATGAGCAGTTCTTC. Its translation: CASSVLPRTSGRNEQFF.

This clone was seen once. CDR3 sequence reads: CAWSPPTGVPGNTIYF. The CDR3 DNA is TGTGCCTGGAGTCCGCCGACAGGGGTGCCTGGAAACACCATATATTTT. J is TRBJ1-3 and V is TRBV30; TRBD1 agrees at 8 bases. Germline CDR1 and CDR2: GTSNPN and SVGIG (reference sequence). The CDR3 consists of 16 residues. V trimming: 2 bases; J trimming: 2 bases; junction bases outside the gene matches: 8.

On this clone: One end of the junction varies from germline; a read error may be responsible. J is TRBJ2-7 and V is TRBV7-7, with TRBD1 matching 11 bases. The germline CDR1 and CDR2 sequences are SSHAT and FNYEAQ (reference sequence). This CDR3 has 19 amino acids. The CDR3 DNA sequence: TGTGCTAGCAGCTTACTTCCCCCAAACCCGGGACAGGGGGTTTACGAGCAGTACTTC. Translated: CASSLLPPNPGQGVYEQYF.

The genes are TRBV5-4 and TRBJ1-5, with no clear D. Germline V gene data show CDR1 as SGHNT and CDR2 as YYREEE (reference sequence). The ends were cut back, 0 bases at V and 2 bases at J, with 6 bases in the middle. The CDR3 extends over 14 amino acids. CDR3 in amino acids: CASSLGGGNQPQHF. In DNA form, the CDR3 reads TGTGCCAGCAGCTTGGGAGGCGGCAATCAGCCCCAGCATTTT.

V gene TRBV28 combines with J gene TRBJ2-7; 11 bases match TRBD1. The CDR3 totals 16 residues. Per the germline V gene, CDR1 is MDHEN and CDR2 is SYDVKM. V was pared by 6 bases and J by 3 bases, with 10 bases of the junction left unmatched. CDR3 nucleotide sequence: TGTGCCAGCAGCACTCGGGACAGGGGGGAGGACTACGAGCAGTACTTC. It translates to CASSTRDRGEDYEQYF.

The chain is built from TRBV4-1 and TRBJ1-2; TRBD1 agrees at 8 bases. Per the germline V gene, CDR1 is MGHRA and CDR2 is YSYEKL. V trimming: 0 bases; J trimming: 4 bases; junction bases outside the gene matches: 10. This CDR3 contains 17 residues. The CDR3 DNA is TGCGCCAGCAGCCAAGATCTCAGGGGGCAGGCCTCCTATGGCTACACCTTC. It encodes CASSQDLRGQASYGYTF.

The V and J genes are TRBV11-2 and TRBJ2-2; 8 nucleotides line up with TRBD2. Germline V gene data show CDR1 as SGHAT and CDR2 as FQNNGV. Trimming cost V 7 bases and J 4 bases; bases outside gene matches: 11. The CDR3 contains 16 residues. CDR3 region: CASIQRGPLGTGELFF. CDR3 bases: TGTGCCAGCATCCAGCGGGGGCCGTTGGGCACCGGGGAGCTGTTTTTT.

Here the CDR3 reads CASNQPTGGASPLHF. DNA of the CDR3: TGTGCCAGCAACCAACCGACAGGGGGCGCCTCACCCCTCCACTTT. The chain carries TRBV28 and TRBJ1-6; the match to TRBD1 covers 10 bases. The CDR3 contains 15 residues. Looked up from germline, CDR1 is MDHEN and CDR2 is SYDVKM. V gave up 7 bases and J gave up 10 bases; unmatched junction bases: 10.

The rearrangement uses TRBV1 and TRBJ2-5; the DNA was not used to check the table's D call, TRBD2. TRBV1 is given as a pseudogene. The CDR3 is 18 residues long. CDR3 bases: TGCACCAGCAGCCAGATCGTACTTGCGGGAGGGCGGGGAGAGACCCAGTACTTC. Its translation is CTSSQIVLAGGRGETQYF.

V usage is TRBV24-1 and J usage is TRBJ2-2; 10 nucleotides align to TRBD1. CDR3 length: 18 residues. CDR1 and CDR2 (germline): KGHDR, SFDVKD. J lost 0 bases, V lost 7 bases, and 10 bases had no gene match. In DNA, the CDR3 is TGTGCCACCAGGGACGACAGGGGGCCGGTTCCGAACACCGGGGAGCTGTTTTTT. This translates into CATRDDRGPVPNTGELFF.

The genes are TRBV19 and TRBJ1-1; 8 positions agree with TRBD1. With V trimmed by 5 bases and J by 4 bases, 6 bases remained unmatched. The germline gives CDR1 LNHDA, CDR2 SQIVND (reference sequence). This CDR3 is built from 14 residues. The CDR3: CASSLRTGGTEAFF. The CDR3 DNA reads TGTGCCAGTAGTCTTCGTACAGGGGGCACTGAAGCTTTCTTT.

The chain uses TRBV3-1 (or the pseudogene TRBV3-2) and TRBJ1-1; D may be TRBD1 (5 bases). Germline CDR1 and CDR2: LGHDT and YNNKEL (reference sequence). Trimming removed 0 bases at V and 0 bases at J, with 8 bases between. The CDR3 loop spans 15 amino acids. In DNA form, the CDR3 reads TGTGCCAGCAGCCAAGAGGGGGAGGTGAACACTGAAGCTTTCTTT. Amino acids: CASSQEGEVNTEAFF.

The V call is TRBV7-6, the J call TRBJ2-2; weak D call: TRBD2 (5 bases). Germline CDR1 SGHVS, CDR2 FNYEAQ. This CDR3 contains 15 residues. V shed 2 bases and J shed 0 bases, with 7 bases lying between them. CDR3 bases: TGTGCCAGCAGCTTATTAGCGCCGAACACCGGGGAGCTGTTTTTT. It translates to CASSLLAPNTGELFF.